This T cell receptor (beta chain) was identified during a study of tumor and adjacent non-tumor tissue in lung cancer. Study outcomes and limitations: Top 100 clones took a larger repertoire share in normal lung. Higher tumor TCR diversity was associated with shorter survival.

Worth noting for this clonotype: Its antigen is unknown.

A modified ARM-PCR protocol with three rounds of nested PCR amplified TCRbeta. TCRdb analysed the multiplex PCR reads with MiXCR anew, one entry per CDR3 protein. The table lists over 80,000 distinct CDR3 sequences, around 76% of them singletons. This sample's RNA came from whole unsorted tissue. Distant lung tissue was collected more than 3 cm away from the tumor edge. The receptor's source is a woman aged 50 to 60 with non-small cell lung cancer. The sample taken for sequencing was distant non-tumor lung tissue.

The CDR3 sequence is CASSLVDGGGPLGYTF. CDR3 DNA: TGCGCCAGCAGCTTGGTGGACGGGGGAGGCCCTTTGGGCTACACCTTC. This chain joins TRBV5-1 and TRBJ1-2, with D possibly TRBD1 on 5 matching bases. The V end lost 0 bases, the J end lost 8 bases, and 20 bases lay between the germline ends. CDR1 and CDR2 from the germline V gene are SGHRS and YFSETQ. The CDR3 has 16 residues.